This TCR beta chain is drawn from a study of T cells in women clearing cervical HPV infection. The study, taken as a whole, reports: Timing of associations relative to infection is unclear; T-cell subsets were not isolated. T-cell numbers per sample were unknown and may explain richness differences. Cases carried less TRBV6-7 than controls: 0.11% versus 0.16%.

On this clone itself: Its antigen is not known. The read terminates 3 residues ahead of where the CDR3 ends, so the germline J gene completes it.

This CDR3 region has 16 residues. Per germline, CDR1 MNHNS and CDR2 SASEGT. TCRdb's copy holds only in-frame clones and misses some; the assay was immunoSEQ multiplex PCR. In total, the table holds some 30,000 clones. Specimen: blood buffy coat. The rearrangement joins TRBV6-1 to TRBJ2-5, with 11 bases aligning to TRBD1. This TCR was sampled from a woman between 18 and 70 years old with a cervical HPV16 infection that either progressed to CIN3+ or cleared (not recorded which). Incomplete CDR3 DNA: TGTGCCAGCAGTGCCTGGGGACAGGGGGGCACAGATACC. Its translation is CASSAWGQGGTDT. The CDR3 reads in full as CASSAWGQGGTDTQYF.